The 18 T cell receptor beta chains below all came from one sample that was sequenced in a study of shared clonotypes between healthy human individuals. TCRdb keeps only in-frame clones here, not all; method: immunoSEQ multiplex PCR. The repertoire holds approximately 530,000 clones, with about 95% as singletons. Sequenced input: naive CD4+ T cells sorted from blood. Subset in this sample: CD45RA+ positively selected. The receptors come from a woman in her twenties or thirties in good health.

This clone was detected once. The chain links TRBV11-2 to TRBJ1-1; unclear D gene. Germline CDR1 is SGHAT and CDR2 is FQNNGV. The CDR3 has 16 amino acids. V was clipped by 4 bases and J by 3 bases, with 18 bases between them. CDR3 protein: CASSSIPGEVYTEAFF. In nucleotides, the CDR3 is TGTGCCAGCAGCTCCATACCCGGCGAAGTCTACACTGAAGCTTTCTTT. The full variable domain, rest sourced from reference TRBV11-2 and TRBJ1-1, is EAGVAQSPRYKIIEKRQSVAFWCNPISGHATLYWYQQILGQGPKLLIQFQNNGVVDDSQLPKDRFSAERLKGVDSTLKIQPAKLEDSAVYLCASSSIPGEVYTEAFFGQGTRLTVV.

The V gene is TRBV28, the J gene TRBJ2-7; D call uncertain. CDR1 is MDHEN and CDR2 is SYDVKM in the germline V gene. V was trimmed by 5 bases and J by 4 bases, leaving 18 bases between them. This CDR3 is 15 amino acids long. CDR3 residues: CASSPPQNIIYEQYF. The CDR3 DNA sequence: TGTGCCAGCAGTCCCCCGCAGAACATCATTTACGAGCAGTACTTC.

The chain joins TRBV5-4 to TRBJ1-2; D is ambiguous. Trimming removed 4 bases at V and 4 bases at J, with 17 bases between. This CDR3 has 15 amino acids. The germline V gene encodes CDR1 SGHNT and CDR2 YYREEE (reference sequence). CDR3 in DNA: TGTGCCAGCAGCCTACCGGACCAGAGTGTCTATGGCTACACCTTC. It is translated as CASSLPDQSVYGYTF.

The gene calls are TRBV7-9 and TRBJ1-3; 8 nucleotides align to TRBD1. The V and J ends lost 4 bases and 0 bases, in that order; junction bases with no gene match: 14. The germline V gene has CDR1 SEHNR and CDR2 FQNEAQ (reference sequence). The CDR3 has 19 amino acids. The CDR3 protein is CASSSGTGRTRSSGNTIYF. Here the CDR3 DNA reads TGTGCCAGCAGCTCCGGGACAGGACGAACCCGGAGCTCTGGAAACACCATATATTTT.

The J gene is TRBJ2-5, the V gene TRBV15, with 14 bases lining up with TRBD2. There are 16 residues in the CDR3. The V gene end was trimmed by 0 bases and the J gene end by 4 bases; junction bases not matched to a gene: 1. CDR1 and CDR2 (germline): LNHNV, YYDKDF (reference sequence). CDR3 sequence reads: CATSREGTSGRETQYF. As DNA, the CDR3 is TGTGCCACCAGCAGAGAAGGGACTAGCGGGAGAGAGACCCAGTACTTC.

This chain connects TRBV28 to TRBJ1-2; 7 bases map to TRBD1. V trimming: 5 bases; J trimming: 8 bases; junction bases outside the gene matches: 11. The CDR3 is made up of 14 amino acids. Germline CDR1 is MDHEN and CDR2 is SYDVKM. This CDR3 reads CASSPRKQGFGYTF. The CDR3 region has the DNA TGTGCCAGCAGTCCCCGTAAACAGGGGTTCGGCTACACCTTC.

The CDR3 DNA follows: TGTGCCTGGAGTGTGTCGACGGGGTACAATGAGCAGTTCTTC. Its protein product is CAWSVSTGYNEQFF. This chain uses TRBV30 with TRBJ2-1; perhaps TRBD2 as D (5 bases). V was trimmed by 0 bases and J by 4 bases, leaving 10 bases between them. Germline loops: CDR1 GTSNPN, CDR2 SVGIG (reference sequence). The CDR3 runs 14 residues.

V and J are TRBV27 and TRBJ2-7, with 14 positions matching TRBD2. After removal of 5 bases from V and 5 bases from J, the junction contained 8 bases not matched to a gene. The length of the CDR3 is 16 residues. CDR1 and CDR2 from the germline V gene are MNHEY and SMNVEV (reference sequence). CDR3 protein: CASSRGTSGSINEQYF. The CDR3 DNA is TGTGCCAGCAGTAGGGGGACTAGCGGGAGTATAAACGAGCAGTACTTC.

The J gene is TRBJ1-1, the V gene TRBV28, with 8 nucleotides matching TRBD1. V dropped 6 bases and J dropped 1; count of bases not matched to a gene: 4. Germline V gives CDR1 MDHEN, CDR2 SYDVKM. The length of the CDR3 is 14 residues. CDR3 coding DNA: TGTGCCAGCAGGACAGGGGCGGCGAACACTGAAGCTTTCTTT. This translates into CASRTGAANTEAFF.

This chain uses TRBV19 with TRBJ2-6; TRBD2 is a possible D gene (6 bases). The CDR3 is 17 residues long. Germline V gene sequence: CDR1 LNHDA, CDR2 SQIVND (reference sequence). The V gene lost 11 bases and the J gene lost 0 bases, with 20 bases spanning the gap. The CDR3 reads CAAKTGTSYSGANVLTF. The CDR3 DNA reads TGTGCCGCCAAAACCGGGACTTCCTACTCTGGGGCCAACGTCCTGACTTTC. Full variable domain (outside the CDR3, taken from reference TRBV19 and TRBJ2-6): DGGITQSPKYLFRKEGQNVTLSCEQNLNHDAMYWYRQDPGQGLRLIYYSQIVNDFQKGDIAEGYSVSREKKESFPLTVTSAQKNPTAFYLCAAKTGTSYSGANVLTFGAGSRLTVL.

This sequence joins TRBV4-1 and TRBJ2-1; maybe TRBD1 (5 bases). Trimming pared 3 bases from V and 7 bases from J, leaving 10 bases between. The CDR3 contains 13 residues. CDR1 and CDR2 (germline): MGHRA, YSYEKL. The CDR3 coding sequence is TGCGCCAGCAGCCATCAGGGTTGGAATGAGCAGTTCTTC. Amino acid sequence: CASSHQGWNEQFF.

V and J are TRBV29-1 and TRBJ2-5; D remains unclear. Trimming pared 1 base from V and 2 bases from J, leaving 11 bases between. This CDR3 has 14 amino acids. Germline CDR1 SQVTM, CDR2 ANQGSEA. CDR3 bases: TGCAGCGTTGAAGGTTGGCCAGGACAAGAGACCCAGTACTTC. Its protein is CSVEGWPGQETQYF. The complete variable domain, with remaining parts taken from reference TRBV29-1 and TRBJ2-5, reads SAVISQKPSRDICQRGTSLTIQCQVDSQVTMMFWYRQQPGQSLTLIATANQGSEATYESGFVIDKFPISRPNLTFSTLTVSNMSPEDSSIYLCSVEGWPGQETQYFGPGTRLLVL.

The V gene is TRBV6-5, the J gene TRBJ1-3; tentative D call: TRBD1 (5 bases). The CDR3 consists of 15 residues. Deletions cut 0 bases from V and 4 bases from J, with 10 bases between. The germline CDR1 and CDR2 sequences are MNHEY and SVGAGI. CDR3 protein: CASSYSGVRGNTIYF. CDR3 nucleotide sequence: TGTGCCAGCAGTTACTCAGGGGTTCGGGGAAACACCATATATTTT.

The V call is TRBV11-2, the J call TRBJ2-7, with a possible D match to TRBD1 (6 bases). V was clipped by 5 bases and J by 4 bases, with 12 bases between them. The germline gives CDR1 SGHAT, CDR2 FQNNGV. CDR3 length: 13 amino acids. CDR3 coding DNA: TGTGCCAGCAGCGCATACAGGGCGTACGAGCAGTACTTC. The encoded protein is CASSAYRAYEQYF.

The chain combines TRBV29-1 with TRBJ1-1; D gene ambiguous. The CDR3 loop spans 13 amino acids. In germline, CDR1 is SQVTM, CDR2 ANQGSEA. The ends were cut back, 5 bases at V and 4 bases at J, with 14 bases in the middle. DNA of the CDR3: TGCAGCGTTTTAAAAACAGCTTCCACTGAAGCTTTCTTT. This gives the protein CSVLKTASTEAFF.

The J gene is TRBJ2-7, the V gene TRBV11-2; no clear D gene. The CDR3 covers 14 residues. V lost 3 bases, J lost 3 bases, and 12 bases lay in between. Germline-derived CDR1 and CDR2 are SGHAT and FQNNGV. In DNA form, the CDR3 reads TGTGCCAGCAGCTTGGGTCTCCCTGACTACGAGCAGTACTTC. This gives the protein CASSLGLPDYEQYF.

The chain carries TRBV28 and TRBJ1-2; TRBD1 might be the D (6 bases). Trimming removed 4 bases at V and 10 bases at J, with 13 bases between. There are 12 residues in the CDR3. CDR1 and CDR2 from the germline V gene are MDHEN and SYDVKM. The CDR3 loop reads CASSSGHSVYTF. The DNA for the CDR3 is TGTGCCAGCAGTTCGGGACACTCTGTCTACACCTTC.

The chain combines TRBV7-2 with TRBJ2-1; D might be TRBD2 (5 bases). Trimming left V 1 base short and J 4 bases short, with 11 bases between. The CDR3 contains 15 residues. Germline assignment: CDR1 SGHTA and CDR2 FQGNSA. The CDR3 DNA reads TGTGCCAGCAGCTTAGGGGCCGGGGAGTACAATGAGCAGTTCTTC. Encoded protein: CASSLGAGEYNEQFF.